One and the same sample provided the 5 T cell receptor beta chains below, sequenced in a study of T cell changes during pregnancy in multiple sclerosis. Generated by immunoSEQ multiplex PCR, the TCRdb table keeps only in-frame clones and is missing some. The profile shows more than 35,000 clones, around 90% of them singletons. The source material was CD8+ T cells from peripheral blood mononuclear cells, sampled after pregnancy. Receptors were obtained from a female donor with multiple sclerosis, enrolled in a pregnancy study.

The chain joins TRBV4-3 to TRBJ1-1; a possible D gene is TRBD1 (6 bases). Germline V CDR1 and CDR2: LGHNA, YSLEER. V was clipped by 7 bases and J by 4 bases, with 28 bases between them. The CDR3 loop spans 18 amino acids. The CDR3 DNA reads TGCGCCAGCATGCCTAAAGCCCCCATAAACCGGGGGGCCACTGAAGCTTTCTTT. Its translation: CASMPKAPINRGATEAFF.

The chain employs TRBV7-8 and TRBJ1-2, with a weak D call TRBD1 (6 bases). V lost 1 base, J lost 5 bases, and 11 bases lay in between. Germline CDR1 reads SGHVS; CDR2 reads FQNEAQ. This CDR3 region has 14 residues. CDR3 loop: CASSLGLGTYGYTF. CDR3 sequence (DNA): TGTGCCAGCAGCTTAGGTTTAGGGACATATGGCTACACCTTC.

The chain links TRBV28 to TRBJ1-5; weak D call: TRBD1 (6 bases). The CDR3 is 14 residues long. Germline values: CDR1 MDHEN, CDR2 SYDVKM. With 4 bases removed from V and 4 bases from J, the gap between germline ends came to 11 bases. In DNA, the CDR3 is TGTGCCAGCAGTTCCACGGGACAAAATCAGCCCCAGCATTTT. Its protein product is CASSSTGQNQPQHF. Complete variable domain (other parts from reference TRBV28 and TRBJ1-5): DVKVTQSSRYLVKRTGEKVFLECVQDMDHENMFWYRQDPGLGLRLIYFSYDVKMKEKGDIPEGYSVSREKKERFSLILESASTNQTSMYLCASSSTGQNQPQHFGDGTRLSIL.

The CDR3 here is CSAWGGPLEQFF. The CDR3 region has the DNA TGCAGCGCCTGGGGGGGGCCCCTAGAGCAGTTCTTC. The V gene is TRBV29-1, the J gene TRBJ2-1; D is perhaps TRBD2 (7 bases). Trimming left V 7 bases short and J 10 bases short, with 17 bases between. The CDR3 sequence is 12 residues long. Per germline, CDR1 SQVTM and CDR2 ANQGSEA.

The chain carries TRBV16 and TRBJ2-3; 13 nucleotides agree with TRBD2. Germline loops: CDR1 KGHSY, CDR2 FQNENV. The CDR3 has 17 residues. Trimming removed 2 bases from V and 4 bases from J; junction bases left unmatched: 6. CDR3: CASSQQLAGGPADTQYF. The CDR3 bases are TGTGCCAGCAGCCAACAACTAGCGGGGGGGCCTGCAGATACGCAGTATTTT.